Listed below are T cell receptor beta chains from one sample, sequenced in a study of graft-versus-host responses after intestinal transplantation. Libraries were prepared by immunoSEQ multiplex PCR; TCRdb keeps only in-frame clonotypes and omits some of them. The data hold 45,000 or so clones, with about 91% observed a single time. The specimen was PBMCs, collected 524 days after transplant. These TCRs come from a human patient who received an intestinal transplant, so some T cells may come from the graft donor. Both conserved end residues are part of each CDR3. The order of the fields is J gene, clone size, V gene, D gene, CDR3 DNA, CDR3 protein. D genes are given only for firm matches. The size entry is marked missing in some rows and otherwise reads once, few, many or a size class.

TRBJ2-7,once,TRBV30,.,TGTGCCTGGACATCCGGGACTTCCTCCTACGAGCAGTACTTC,CAWTSGTSSYEQYF
TRBJ2-6,.,TRBV7-7,.,TGTGCCAGCAGCCCCCGATTAGGGACTGGGGCCAACGTCCTGACTTTC,CASSPRLGTGANVLTF
TRBJ2-1,.,TRBV4-1,TRBD2,TGCGCCAGCAGCCAAGGACTAGCGGGGGTAGATGAGCAGTTCTTC,CASSQGLAGVDEQFF
TRBJ1-3,.,TRBV2,.,TGTGCCAGCTGGGGGCAGGGAACATCACCAGAACGAAACACCATATATTTT,CASWGQGTSPERNTIYF
TRBJ2-1,.,TRBV7-9,TRBD1,TGTGCCAGCAGCGTAGGGGACAGGGTATACAATGAGCAGTTCTTC,CASSVGDRVYNEQFF
TRBJ1-5,.,TRBV19,TRBD1,TGTGCCAGTAGTTCCCGTCTCCAGGGGGTTGGCAATCAGCCCCAGCATTTT,CASSSRLQGVGNQPQHF
TRBJ2-1,.,TRBV18,.,TGTGCCAGCTCACCACTACAGGGCTCCTACAATGAGCAGTTCTTC,CASSPLQGSYNEQFF
TRBJ2-5,.,TRBV19,.,TGTGCCAGTAGTAGAAGCCCAGGCAGCCAAGAGACCCAGTACTTC,CASSRSPGSQETQYF
TRBJ2-2,.,TRBV15,.,TGTGCCACGGAGGGATTCCACACCGGGGAGCTGTTTTTT,CATEGFHTGELFF
TRBJ2-1,.,TRBV11-1,TRBD1,TGTGCCAGCAGCTTAGGACAGGGGGCTTACAATGAGCAGTTCTTC,CASSLGQGAYNEQFF
TRBJ1-5,.,TRBV11-2,.,TGTGCCAGCAGCTTAGCGGGTTATAGCAATCAGCCCCAGCATTTT,CASSLAGYSNQPQHF
TRBJ2-7,.,TRBV5-1,TRBD2,TGCGCCAGCAGCTTGGTTTGGGGACTAGCGGGAGGGCAGCGCGGGGAGCAGTACTTC,CASSLVWGLAGGQRGEQYF
TRBJ2-1,.,TRBV27,.,TGTGCCAGCATACCGTCCTTTGGCTCCTACAATGAGCAGTTCTTC,CASIPSFGSYNEQFF
TRBJ2-7,.,TRBV5-1,TRBD2,TGCGCCAGCAGCTTGTGGGGTAGCGGGAGCGACGAGCAGTACTTC,CASSLWGSGSDEQYF
TRBJ2-1,.,TRBV14,.,TGTGCCAGCAGCCGGGGGCCCCTAGCGGCCCCTTACAATGAGCAGTTCTTC,CASSRGPLAAPYNEQFF
TRBJ2-1,.,TRBV7-3,TRBD2,TGTGCCAGCAGTCTAAAGACTAGCGGGAGCTTTGAGCAGTTCTTC,CASSLKTSGSFEQFF
TRBJ1-1,once,TRBV19,TRBD1,TGTGCCAGTAGTCTACAGGGGGGTACTGAAGCTTTCTTT,CASSLQGGTEAFF
TRBJ1-5,.,TRBV27,.,TGTGCCAGCAGTTCCTGGGGGGCAAAGAATCAGCCCCAGCATTTT,CASSSWGAKNQPQHF
TRBJ1-1,.,TRBV7-2,.,TGTGCCAGCAGCCTTAGGTGGGGGAACACTGAAGCTTTCTTT,CASSLRWGNTEAFF
TRBJ2-2,.,TRBV4-3,TRBD2,TGCGCCAGCAGCCAAGACCCGGGCGGGGGGGGCGGGGAGCTGTTTTTT,CASSQDPGGGGGELFF
TRBJ1-5,.,TRBV19,.,TGTGCCAGTAGTACTACAGGGCGCAATCAGCCCCAGCATTTT,CASSTTGRNQPQHF
TRBJ2-5,.,TRBV7-7,.,TGTGCCAGCAGCCTAGGGGTTGGGGAGACCCAGTACTTC,CASSLGVGETQYF
TRBJ1-2,.,TRBV27,TRBD1,TGTGCCAGCAGTTCTGCCAGGACAGGGGGATGGTATGGCTACACCTTC,CASSSARTGGWYGYTF
TRBJ1-5,.,TRBV7-2,.,TGTGCCAGCAGCTTAAGTGGGGTGGGCAATCAGCCCCAGCATTTT,CASSLSGVGNQPQHF
TRBJ1-5,.,TRBV19,.,TGTGCCAGTGCCCGACAGGATGTTTTATATCGGCCCCAGCATTTT,CASARQDVLYRPQHF
TRBJ2-7,.,TRBV5-1,TRBD2,TGCGCCAGCAGCTGGGGACTAGCGGGAGGTGGAGGATACGAGCAGTACTTC,CASSWGLAGGGGYEQYF
TRBJ2-1,once,TRBV27,.,TGTGCCAGCAGTTTAGAGGAGAACAATGAGCAGTTCTTC,CASSLEENNEQFF
TRBJ2-7,.,TRBV5-6,.,TGTGCCAGCAGCTTGGAACAGGCGTCCTACGAGCAGTACTTC,CASSLEQASYEQYF
TRBJ2-1,.,TRBV6-1,TRBD1,TGTGCCAGCACCACCGGGACAGGGGGAGTGGTTGAGCAGTTCTTC,CASTTGTGGVVEQFF
TRBJ2-1,once,TRBV11-2,TRBD2,TGTGCCAGCAGCTTCCGCGGGAGCTCCTACAATGAGCAGTTCTTC,CASSFRGSSYNEQFF
TRBJ1-1,.,TRBV30,.,TGTGCCCGACGATCGGACGCCGGGTACACTGAAGCTTTCTTT,CARRSDAGYTEAFF
TRBJ2-7,.,TRBV7-2,TRBD1,TGTGCCAGCAGCCTAGGACAGGGGGCGTTTTACGAGCAGTACTTC,CASSLGQGAFYEQYF
TRBJ2-1,.,TRBV6-5,TRBD2,TGTGCCAGCAGCCCACTAGCGGGAGCCTACAATGAGCAGTTCTTC,CASSPLAGAYNEQFF
TRBJ1-4,.,TRBV28,.,TGTGCCAGCAGTTTAGAGCCTCGAACGGCGCGGGTTAATGAAAAACTGTTTTTT,CASSLEPRTARVNEKLFF
TRBJ1-2,.,TRBV30,TRBD1,TGTGCCTGGAGGGGACAGCTGGCTGGCTACACCTTC,CAWRGQLAGYTF
TRBJ2-1,.,TRBV6-1,.,TGTGCCAGCCGGGAGTTCTACAATGAGCAGTTCTTC,CASREFYNEQFF
TRBJ1-2,.,TRBV7-9,.,TGTGCCAGCAGCTTAGGAGGACAGTCTTATGGCTACACCTTC,CASSLGGQSYGYTF
TRBJ2-5,once,TRBV5-4,.,TGTGCCAGCAGCTTGCCAGCTAGGGGGGAGACCCAGTACTTC,CASSLPARGETQYF
TRBJ1-4,.,TRBV9,.,TGTGCCAGCAGCGTAGAAGATGAAAAACTGTTTTTT,CASSVEDEKLFF
TRBJ2-3,.,TRBV9,.,TGTGCCAGCAGCCCAAAGGTCTCCACAGATACGCAGTATTTT,CASSPKVSTDTQYF
TRBJ1-4,.,TRBV19,TRBD1,TGTGCCAGTGGACGGACAGGGGCCTTCAGGGAAAAACTGTTTTTT,CASGRTGAFREKLFF
TRBJ1-5,.,TRBV10-3,.,TGTGCCATCAGTGTTGGCGGTGGTAGCAATCAGCCCCAGCATTTT,CAISVGGGSNQPQHF
TRBJ1-2,.,TRBV5-1,.,TGCGCCAGCAGCTTGGGTCTGGGATTAAACTATGGCTACACCTTC,CASSLGLGLNYGYTF
TRBJ2-1,.,TRBV7-9,.,TGTGCCAGCAGCTTTCGGGCAGGGGATACCAATGAGCAGTTCTTC,CASSFRAGDTNEQFF
TRBJ1-1,.,TRBV6-6,.,TGTGCCAGCAGCCTCCTGGGTAACACTGAAGCTTTCTTT,CASSLLGNTEAFF
TRBJ1-2,.,TRBV4-1,.,TGCGCCAGCAGCCAAGAGACCCGGGTAGCTGGCTACACCTTC,CASSQETRVAGYTF
TRBJ2-1,.,TRBV6-6,.,TGTGCCAGCAGTTACTGGGGAAGCTCCTACAATGAGCAGTTCTTC,CASSYWGSSYNEQFF
TRBJ2-3,.,TRBV9,.,TGTGCCAGCAGCGTACAGGGCACAGATACGCAGTATTTT,CASSVQGTDTQYF
TRBJ1-1,once,TRBV13,.,TGTGCCAGCAGCTTCCGAGGGGACCCCGACACTGAAGCTTTCTTT,CASSFRGDPDTEAFF
TRBJ1-2,once,TRBV14,.,TGTGCCAGCAGCCAAGTATGGTCGAAAGGACAGCGATCTAACTATGGCTACACCTTC,CASSQVWSKGQRSNYGYTF
TRBJ2-1,.,TRBV10-3,.,TGTGCCATCAGTGATTCGGACTCACGGAATGAGCAGTTCTTC,CAISDSDSRNEQFF
TRBJ2-7,.,TRBV30,.,TGTGCCTGGAGTGTACTCTCATCCGGGGAGCAGTACTTC,CAWSVLSSGEQYF
TRBJ2-7,.,TRBV4-1,.,TGCGCCAGCAGCCCACGGGACCTGTCCTACGAGCAGTACTTC,CASSPRDLSYEQYF
TRBJ2-2,once,TRBV2,.,TGTGCCAGCACCAAAGACACCGGGGAGCTGTTTTTT,CASTKDTGELFF
TRBJ1-3,.,TRBV6-5,.,TGTGCCAGCAGTTACTCGGGACCGCGAAACACCATATATTTT,CASSYSGPRNTIYF